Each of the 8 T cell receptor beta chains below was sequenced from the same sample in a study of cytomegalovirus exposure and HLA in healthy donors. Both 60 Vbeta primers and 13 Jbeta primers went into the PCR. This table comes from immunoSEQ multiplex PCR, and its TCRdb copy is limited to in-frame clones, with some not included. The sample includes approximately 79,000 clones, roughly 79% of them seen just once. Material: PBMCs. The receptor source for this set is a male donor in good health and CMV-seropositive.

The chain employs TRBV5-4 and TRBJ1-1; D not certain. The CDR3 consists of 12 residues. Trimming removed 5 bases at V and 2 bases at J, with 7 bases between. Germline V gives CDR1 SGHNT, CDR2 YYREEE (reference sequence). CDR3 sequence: CASRHPNTEAFF. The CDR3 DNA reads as TGTGCCAGCAGACATCCAAACACTGAAGCTTTCTTT.

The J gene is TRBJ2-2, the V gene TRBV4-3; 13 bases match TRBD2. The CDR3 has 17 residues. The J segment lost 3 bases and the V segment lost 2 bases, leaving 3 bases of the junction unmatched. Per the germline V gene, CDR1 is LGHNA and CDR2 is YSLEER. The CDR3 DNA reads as TGCGCCAGCAGCCAACGACTAGCGGGGGGACACACCGGGGAGCTGTTTTTT. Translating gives CASSQRLAGGHTGELFF.

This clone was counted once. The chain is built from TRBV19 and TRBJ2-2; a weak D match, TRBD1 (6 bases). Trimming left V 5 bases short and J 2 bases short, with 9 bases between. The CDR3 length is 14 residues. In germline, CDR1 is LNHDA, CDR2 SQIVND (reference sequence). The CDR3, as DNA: TGTGCCAGTAGTTACGGGACAAACACCGGGGAGCTGTTTTTT. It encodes CASSYGTNTGELFF.

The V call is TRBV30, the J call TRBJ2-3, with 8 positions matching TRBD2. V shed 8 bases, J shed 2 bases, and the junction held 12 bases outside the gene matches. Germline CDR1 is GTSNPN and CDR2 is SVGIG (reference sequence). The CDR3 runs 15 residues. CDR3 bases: TGTGCCGGGCTGGCCAGCGGGAGTTTCACAGATACGCAGTATTTT. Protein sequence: CAGLASGSFTDTQYF.

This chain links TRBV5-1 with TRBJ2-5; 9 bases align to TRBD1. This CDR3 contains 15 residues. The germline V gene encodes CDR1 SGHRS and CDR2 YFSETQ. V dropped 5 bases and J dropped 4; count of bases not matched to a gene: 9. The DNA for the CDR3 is TGCGCCAGCAGTCACGGGACAGGGAAAGGAGAGACCCAGTACTTC. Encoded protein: CASSHGTGKGETQYF.

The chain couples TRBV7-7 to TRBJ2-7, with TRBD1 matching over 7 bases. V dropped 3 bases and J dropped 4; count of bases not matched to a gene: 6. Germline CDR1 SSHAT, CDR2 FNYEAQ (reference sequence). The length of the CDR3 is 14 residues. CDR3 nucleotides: TGTGCCAGCAGCTTTCGGGACAGCGCGTACGAGCAGTACTTC. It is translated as CASSFRDSAYEQYF.

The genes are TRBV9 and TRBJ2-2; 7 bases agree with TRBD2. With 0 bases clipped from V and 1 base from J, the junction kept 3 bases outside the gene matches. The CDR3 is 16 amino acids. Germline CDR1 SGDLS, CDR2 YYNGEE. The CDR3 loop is CASSVEGGGNTGELFF. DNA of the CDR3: TGTGCCAGCAGCGTAGAGGGCGGGGGGAACACCGGGGAGCTGTTTTTT. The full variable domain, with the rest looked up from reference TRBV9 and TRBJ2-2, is DSGVTQTPKHLITATGQRVTLRCSPRSGDLSVYWYQQSLDQGLQFLIQYYNGEERAKGNILERFSAQQFPDLHSELNLSSLELGDSALYFCASSVEGGGNTGELFFGEGSRLTVL.

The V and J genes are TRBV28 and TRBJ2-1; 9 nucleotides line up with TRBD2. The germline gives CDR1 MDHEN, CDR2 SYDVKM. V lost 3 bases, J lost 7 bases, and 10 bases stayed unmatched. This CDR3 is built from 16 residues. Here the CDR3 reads CASSLGGRAVWNEQFF. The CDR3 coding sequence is TGTGCCAGCAGTTTGGGCGGGAGGGCGGTGTGGAATGAGCAGTTCTTC.